Below, 23 T cell receptor beta chains from the same sample are listed, as sequenced in a study of OX40 agonist ivuxolimab in advanced cancers. The data were produced by immunoSEQ multiplex PCR, yet TCRdb's version contains in-frame clones alone and is incomplete. The sample shows over 55,000 clones, approximately 80% of them seen only once. Sequencing was performed on CD4+ or CD8+ T cells sorted from blood, taken in a trial of the OX40 agonist ivuxolimab. The receptors derive from an adult with an advanced solid tumor such as melanoma, head and neck, liver or kidney cancer.

The rearrangement joins TRBV7-2 to TRBJ2-1; D is uncertain. The germline V and J ends were trimmed by 7 bases and 6 bases, with 16 bases remaining between them. The CDR3 has 14 amino acids. Germline loops: CDR1 SGHTA, CDR2 FQGNSA. The CDR3 is CASNPAAASNEQFF. The CDR3 DNA is TGTGCCAGCAACCCGGCCGCGGCCTCCAATGAGCAGTTCTTC.

The chain has TRBV7-2 and TRBJ1-5, with D perhaps matching TRBD1 (5 bases). The CDR3 is 14 residues long. CDR1 and CDR2 from the germline V gene are SGHTA and FQGNSA. The V gene lost 1 base and the J gene lost 7 bases, with 11 bases spanning the gap. The CDR3 region is CASSLVYGGQPQHF. The CDR3 region has the DNA TGTGCCAGCAGCTTAGTTTATGGGGGACAGCCCCAGCATTTT. Full variable domain (missing parts from reference TRBV7-2 and TRBJ1-5): GAGVSQSPSNKVTEKGKDVELRCDPISGHTALYWYRQSLGQGLEFLIYFQGNSAPDKSGLPSDRFSAERTGGSVSTLTIQRTQQEDSAVYLCASSLVYGGQPQHFGDGTRLSIL.

In this sample, this clone turned up a few times. The rearrangement links TRBV28 to TRBJ2-1, with TRBD2 matching 13 bases. The CDR3 spans 16 residues. Germline CDR1 is MDHEN and CDR2 is SYDVKM. The trim removed 5 bases at V and 8 bases at J, leaving 9 bases unmatched. CDR3 loop: CASSIGLAGEDDEQFF. CDR3 nucleotides: TGTGCCAGCAGTATAGGACTAGCGGGAGAGGACGATGAGCAGTTCTTC.

The V gene is TRBV4-3, the J gene TRBJ1-1; the match to TRBD1 covers 7 bases. The CDR3 length is 15 residues. Germline V gives CDR1 LGHNA, CDR2 YSLEER. V lost 0 bases, J lost 1 base, and 2 bases stayed unmatched. CDR3 residues: CASSQDPGGNTEAFF. CDR3 sequence (DNA): TGCGCCAGCAGCCAAGACCCAGGGGGGAACACTGAAGCTTTCTTT.

The genes are TRBV7-9 and TRBJ2-1; TRBD1 matches 7 bases. The ends lost 1 base at V and 9 bases at J; junction bases unmatched: 9. The germline CDR1 and CDR2 sequences are SEHNR and FQNEAQ (reference sequence). This CDR3 comprises 15 residues. The CDR3 nucleotides are TGTGCCAGCAGCTTAGGGATTACAGGGGCCGGTGAGCAGTTCTTC. This translates into CASSLGITGAGEQFF.

This rearrangement joins TRBV6-6 to TRBJ1-4; no reliable D call. The CDR3 extends over 14 amino acids. V was shortened by 2 bases and J by 3 bases, with 7 bases between the two germline ends. Looked up from germline, CDR1 is MNHNY and CDR2 is SVGAGI (reference sequence). The CDR3 protein is CASSYGRSNEKLFF. In DNA, the CDR3 is TGTGCCAGCAGTTACGGACGATCTAATGAAAAACTGTTTTTT.

The chain employs TRBV19 and TRBJ2-7; 9 bases fit TRBD1. This CDR3 has 17 residues. Trimming removed 7 bases from V and 9 bases from J; junction bases left unmatched: 22. From germline, CDR1 is LNHDA and CDR2 SQIVND (reference sequence). This CDR3 is CASITGTGRIYRLVQYF. DNA for the CDR3: TGTGCCAGTATCACCGGGACAGGGAGAATTTATCGGCTAGTGCAGTACTTC. The full variable domain, completed using reference TRBV19 and TRBJ2-7, is DGGITQSPKYLFRKEGQNVTLSCEQNLNHDAMYWYRQDPGQGLRLIYYSQIVNDFQKGDIAEGYSVSREKKESFPLTVTSAQKNPTAFYLCASITGTGRIYRLVQYFGPGTRLTVT.

V usage is TRBV29-1 and J usage is TRBJ2-7, with D possibly matching TRBD1 (9 bases). Between the trimmed V and J ends, which lost 7 bases and 3 bases, there was a span of 22 bases. CDR1 SQVTM and CDR2 ANQGSEA come from the germline V gene. The CDR3 length is 15 residues. This CDR3 is CSANRGGQGNYEQYF. The CDR3 DNA is TGCAGCGCCAACCGGGGGGGACAGGGAAACTACGAGCAGTACTTC.

The rearrangement uses TRBV4-3 and TRBJ2-1, with 7 bases that match TRBD2. The CDR3 is made up of 19 amino acids. Germline-derived CDR1 and CDR2 are LGHNA and YSLEER. V was pared by 1 base and J by 0 bases, with 12 bases of the junction left unmatched. CDR3 in DNA: TGCGCCAGCAGCCAAGGGGGAGGGAGAGGATATAGCTCCTACAATGAGCAGTTCTTC. As protein: CASSQGGGRGYSSYNEQFF.

The J gene is TRBJ2-1, the V gene TRBV7-9, with 8 positions matching TRBD2. CDR3 length: 13 amino acids. J was trimmed by 7 bases and V by 3 bases; bases with no gene match: 2. The germline gives CDR1 SEHNR, CDR2 FQNEAQ (reference sequence). For the CDR3, the DNA is TGTGCCAGCAGCTTGCGGGAGGTAAATGAGCAGTTCTTC. It translates to CASSLREVNEQFF.

The genes are TRBV5-1 and TRBJ2-6; D is possibly TRBD1 or TRBD2 (5 bases each). The CDR3 is 15 amino acids. CDR1 is SGHRS and CDR2 is YFSETQ in the germline V gene. V shed 4 bases and J shed 2 bases, with 10 bases lying between them. CDR3 nucleotide sequence: TGCGCCAGCAGCGGGACGATTACTGGGGCCAACGTCCTGACTTTC. Protein: CASSGTITGANVLTF.

The genes are TRBV2 and TRBJ1-6; D not certain. Germline CDR1 is SNHLY and CDR2 is FYNNEI. This CDR3 is 15 amino acids long. V lost 8 bases and J lost 0, with 11 bases in between. The CDR3 loop is CASRIKSSYNSPLHF. In DNA form, the CDR3 reads TGTGCCAGCCGCATTAAGAGCTCCTATAATTCACCCCTCCACTTT.

The V gene is TRBV4-2, the J gene TRBJ2-5; D is unresolved. The CDR3 is made up of 15 amino acids. Per germline, CDR1 LGHNA and CDR2 YNFKEQ. Trimming pared 1 base from V and 1 base from J, leaving 10 bases between. This CDR3 reads CASSQVLSFQETQYF. For the CDR3, the DNA is TGTGCCAGCAGCCAAGTCCTCTCATTCCAAGAGACCCAGTACTTC.

J is TRBJ2-7 and V is TRBV7-9; D possibly matches TRBD1 or TRBD2 (5 bases each). The V end was cut by 5 bases, the J end by 3 bases, with 17 bases between. CDR3 length equals 15 residues. Looked up from germline, CDR1 is SEHNR and CDR2 is FQNEAQ (reference sequence). The CDR3 reads CASSPTGPAGYEQYF. CDR3 DNA sequence: TGTGCCAGCAGCCCAACGGGACCGGCCGGCTACGAGCAGTACTTC.

This clone has just one count. The rearrangement links TRBV9 to TRBJ2-3, with 8 positions matching TRBD1. V was clipped by 3 bases and J by 4 bases; unmatched bases: 7. Germline V gives CDR1 SGDLS, CDR2 YYNGEE. The CDR3 consists of 15 residues. Here the CDR3 reads CASSEGQEFPDTQYF. CDR3 nucleotide sequence: TGTGCCAGCAGCGAGGGACAGGAGTTCCCAGATACGCAGTATTTT.

The V and J genes are TRBV19 and TRBJ1-2; D remains unclear. This CDR3 is built from 14 residues. Between the trimmed V and J ends, which lost 4 bases and 0 bases, there was a span of 9 bases. Germline-derived CDR1 and CDR2 are LNHDA and SQIVND (reference sequence). DNA for the CDR3: TGTGCCAGTAGTACCCCGGGATCTAACTATGGCTACACCTTC. It translates to CASSTPGSNYGYTF.

This clone showed up just a few times. The gene calls are TRBV28 and TRBJ1-1; possibly TRBD1 for D (5 bases). Germline V lookup: CDR1 MDHEN, CDR2 SYDVKM. CDR3 length: 16 amino acids. V lost 5 bases to trimming and J lost 0 bases, with 16 bases between them. CDR3 nucleotide sequence: TGTGCCAGCAGTCCACCACGACAGCGAGTGAACACTGAAGCTTTCTTT. It is translated as CASSPPRQRVNTEAFF.

The V gene is TRBV5-5, the J gene TRBJ2-2; TRBD1 matches at 7 bases. The germline gives CDR1 SGHKS, CDR2 YYEKEE (reference sequence). After removal of 3 bases from V and 2 bases from J, the junction contained 10 bases not matched to a gene. This CDR3 is 17 amino acids long. CDR3 protein: CASSSTPGTANTGELFF. CDR3 nucleotide sequence: TGTGCCAGCAGCTCAACCCCCGGGACAGCCAACACCGGGGAGCTGTTTTTT.

The V gene is TRBV6-5, the J gene TRBJ2-1, with 10 nucleotides matching TRBD1. The V and J ends lost 4 bases and 14 bases, in that order; junction bases with no gene match: 14. CDR1 and CDR2 from the germline V gene are MNHEY and SVGAGI. The CDR3 sequence is 15 residues long. The CDR3 reads CASSSRPGTGVRKFF. Written as DNA, the CDR3 is TGTGCCAGCAGTTCCCGTCCCGGGACAGGGGTACGGAAGTTCTTC.

The chain has TRBV27 and TRBJ2-1; the match to TRBD1 covers 7 bases. The trim removed 9 bases at V and 3 bases at J, leaving 5 bases unmatched. This CDR3 is built from 13 residues. Germline assignment: CDR1 MNHEY and CDR2 SMNVEV (reference sequence). The chain's CDR3 is CASMTGRYNEQFF. As DNA, the CDR3 is TGTGCCAGTATGACAGGGCGCTACAATGAGCAGTTCTTC.

J is TRBJ1-2 and V is TRBV2; a weak D match, TRBD1 (5 bases). V lost 7 bases and J lost 4, with 22 bases in between. CDR1 and CDR2 from the germline V gene are SNHLY and FYNNEI. CDR3 length: 16 residues. CDR3 sequence (DNA): TGTGCCAGCATGGGATGGGGGACCCGACAACTCTATGGCTACACCTTC. Translated: CASMGWGTRQLYGYTF.

This chain uses TRBV19 with TRBJ1-1; no reliable D call. Per the germline V gene, CDR1 is LNHDA and CDR2 is SQIVND (reference sequence). V gave up 3 bases and J gave up 5 bases, with 16 bases separating them. The CDR3 totals 15 residues. CDR3 in DNA: TGTGCCAGTAGTATTTCTAACCTAGGTGGGACTGAAGCTTTCTTT. As protein: CASSISNLGGTEAFF.

The V call is TRBV21-1, the J call TRBJ2-6; the table's D call, TRBD2, has no DNA check behind it. TRBV21-1 is recorded as a pseudogene. The CDR3 is 18 residues long. This CDR3 reads CASRMGLAVNSGANVLTF. The DNA for the CDR3 is TGTGCCAGCAGAATGGGACTAGCGGTTAACTCTGGGGCCAACGTCCTGACTTTC.